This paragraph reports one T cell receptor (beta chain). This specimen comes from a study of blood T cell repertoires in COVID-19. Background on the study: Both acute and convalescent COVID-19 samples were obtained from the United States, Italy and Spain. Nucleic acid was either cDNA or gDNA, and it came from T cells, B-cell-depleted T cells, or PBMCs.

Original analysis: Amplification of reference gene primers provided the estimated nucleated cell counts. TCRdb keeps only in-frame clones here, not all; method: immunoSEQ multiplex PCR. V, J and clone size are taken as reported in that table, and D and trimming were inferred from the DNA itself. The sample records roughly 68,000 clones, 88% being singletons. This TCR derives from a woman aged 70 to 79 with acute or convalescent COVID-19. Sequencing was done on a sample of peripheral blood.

The CDR3 DNA reads as TGTGCCAGCAGTCCGCAGGGGGAAACTGGAAACACCATATATTTT. Amino acids: CASSPQGETGNTIYF. The chain combines TRBV28 with TRBJ1-3, with 7 bases matching TRBD1. This CDR3 spans 15 amino acids. Looked up from germline, CDR1 is MDHEN and CDR2 is SYDVKM. V lost 5 bases, J lost 2 bases, and 6 bases stayed unmatched.